These 25 T cell receptor beta chains originate from one sample sequenced in a study of CD8 T cells in ankylosing spondylitis. MiXCR was run by TCRdb on the 5' RACE reads, yielding one entry per CDR3 protein. The sample includes about 400,000 distinct CDR3 sequences, approximately 22% of them seen just once. Sequencing used blood, either unsorted or a sorted T cell fraction (not recorded which). These receptors all stem from a male donor with ankylosing spondylitis or in good health (not recorded which).

J is TRBJ2-7 and V is TRBV23-1, with D unclear. TRBV23-1 is classed as an ORF, of uncertain function. Trimming removed 7 bases from V and 6 bases from J, with 25 bases in between. CDR3 length equals 16 residues. The DNA for the CDR3 is TGCGCCAGCAAACCCTCCGACTCGACCTGGTACTGCGAGCAGTACTTC. Translating gives CASKPSDSTWYCEQYF.

The chain joins TRBV5-1 to TRBJ2-7; D uncertain. V lost 0 bases, J lost 0 bases, and 10 bases lay in between. CDR3 length: 15 amino acids. CDR1 is SGHRS and CDR2 is YFSETQ in the germline V gene. CDR3 residues: CASSLVLGNSYEQYF. As DNA, the CDR3 is TGCGCCAGCAGCTTGGTTCTCGGAAACTCCTACGAGCAGTACTTC.

This clonotype has only a few counts. The chain has TRBV12-3 or TRBV12-4 and TRBJ2-1; D is ambiguous. The CDR3 sequence is 13 residues long. Deletions cut 7 bases from V and 7 bases from J, with 14 bases between. This chain's CDR3 is CASILGWGNEQFF. CDR3 coding DNA: TGTGCCAGCATCTTAGGGTGGGGTAATGAGCAGTTCTTC.

This clonotype was seen a few times. The V and J genes are TRBV20-1 and TRBJ2-1; 7 bases agree with TRBD1. V gave up 5 bases and J gave up 5 bases; unmatched junction bases: 9. The CDR3 is 14 amino acids. Germline V gene data show CDR1 as DFQATT and CDR2 as SNEGSKA (reference sequence). The CDR3 DNA is TGCAGTGCTCCTACAGGGGTTACCAACAATGAGCAGTTCTTC. The encoded protein is CSAPTGVTNNEQFF.

In this sample, this clonotype turned up a few times. The J gene is TRBJ2-1, the V gene TRBV29-1; D is perhaps TRBD2 (6 bases). V lost 5 bases to trimming and J lost 2 bases, with 10 bases between them. Germline-derived CDR1 and CDR2 are SQVTM and ANQGSEA. The CDR3 has 13 amino acids. The CDR3 DNA follows: TGCAGCGTTTTTGCGGGACCCTACAATGAGCAGTTCTTC. Its translation: CSVFAGPYNEQFF.

This clonotype was counted a few times. The chain carries TRBV12-3 or TRBV12-4 and TRBJ2-1; possibly TRBD2 for D (5 bases). The CDR3 loop spans 15 amino acids. V lost 2 bases, J lost 6 bases, and 14 bases lay in between. In DNA form, the CDR3 reads TGTGCCAGCAGTTTATTGTCTAGCAATGGCAATGAGCAGTTCTTC. Translated, it gives CASSLLSSNGNEQFF.

The V call is TRBV27, the J call TRBJ2-4, with D perhaps matching TRBD1 or TRBD2 (5 bases each). CDR3 length equals 17 residues. CDR1 and CDR2 (germline): MNHEY, SMNVEV (reference sequence). V was pared by 3 bases and J by 0 bases, with 15 bases between. The CDR3 is CASSFLGETLAKNIQYF. The CDR3, as DNA: TGTGCCAGCAGTTTTCTGGGGGAAACCCTAGCCAAAAACATTCAGTACTTC.

Only a few counts were recorded for this clonotype. The chain employs TRBV29-1 and TRBJ1-2, with D uncertain. The CDR3 runs to 14 residues. CDR1 and CDR2 (germline): SQVTM, ANQGSEA. The CDR3 coding sequence is TGCATGGGGATGGTGGAGGAGCTGGGCTATGGCTACACCTTC. It yields the protein CMGMVEELGYGYTF.

This clonotype was detected a few times. This chain links TRBV20-1 with TRBJ2-3, with 7 bases lining up with TRBD2. V was clipped by 3 bases and J by 4 bases; unmatched bases: 7. Germline CDR1 DFQATT, CDR2 SNEGSKA (reference sequence). CDR3 length: 14 residues. CDR3 nucleotide sequence: TGCAGTGCTAGCGCCCCGGGGGGATCAGATACGCAGTATTTT. As protein: CSASAPGGSDTQYF.

This chain links TRBV4-1 with TRBJ2-7; maybe TRBD1 (6 bases). This CDR3 is built from 15 residues. The germline V gene encodes CDR1 MGHRA and CDR2 YSYEKL. V shed 0 bases and J shed 1 base, with 10 bases lying between them. The CDR3, as DNA: TGCGCCAGCAGCCAAGAGAACAGGGAGTCCTACGAGCAGTACTTC. This sequence encodes CASSQENRESYEQYF.

This clonotype has more than one count but fewer than ten. This chain joins TRBV20-1 and TRBJ2-5; 7 bases are shared with TRBD2. V lost 0 bases, J lost 1 base, and 5 bases stayed unmatched. The germline CDR1 and CDR2 sequences are DFQATT and SNEGSKA (reference sequence). CDR3 length equals 15 residues. The CDR3 DNA is TGCAGTGCTAGAGACAGTGGGGGGGTCCAAGAGACCCAGTACTTC. Translation gives CSARDSGGVQETQYF.

This clonotype was detected a few times. This rearrangement joins TRBV7-9 to TRBJ2-5, with a weak D call TRBD1 (6 bases). Germline CDR1 is SEHNR and CDR2 is FQNEAQ (reference sequence). The CDR3 spans 14 residues. V lost 0 bases, J lost 7 bases, and 12 bases lay in between. CDR3 protein: CASSLAQPGATQYF. CDR3 bases: TGTGCCAGCAGCTTAGCACAGCCAGGGGCGACCCAGTACTTC.

This clonotype was counted a few times. The chain's CDR3 is CASSVGGMNQPQHF. CDR3 sequence (DNA): TGTGCCAGCAGCGTAGGAGGGATGAATCAGCCCCAGCATTTT. This chain links TRBV9 with TRBJ1-5; D is unclear. Per germline, CDR1 SGDLS and CDR2 YYNGEE. V was clipped by 0 bases and J by 4 bases, with 8 bases between them. CDR3 size: 14 residues.

This clonotype was seen more than once but under ten times. The chain has TRBV28 and TRBJ2-7, with D uncertain. V lost 6 bases and J lost 4, with 10 bases in between. CDR1 is MDHEN, CDR2 SYDVKM, per germline. The CDR3 runs 12 residues. The CDR3 nucleotides are TGTGCCAGCAGCCGACGGCTTTACGAGCAGTACTTC. As protein: CASSRRLYEQYF.

In the case of this clonotype: A much more abundant neighbour one base away suggests this may be a read error. The chain joins TRBV5-5 to TRBJ2-7, with D possibly matching TRBD1 (6 bases). Germline V gene sequence: CDR1 SGHKS, CDR2 YYEKEE (reference sequence). This CDR3 is built from 13 residues. The germline V and J ends were trimmed by 3 bases and 0 bases, with 7 bases remaining between them. CDR3 protein: CASSWTVSYEQYF. The DNA for the CDR3 is TGTGCCAGCAGCTGGACAGTCTCCTACGAGCAGTACTTC.

The gene calls are TRBV12-3 or TRBV12-4 and TRBJ2-2, with 7 nucleotides matching TRBD2. Trimming at V came to 3 bases and at J to 4 bases, leaving 8 bases not matched to a gene. The CDR3 totals 16 residues. CDR3 sequence (DNA): TGTGCCAGCAGTTTGACGGGGGGAGGCGGCACCGGGGAGCTGTTTTTT. Protein product: CASSLTGGGGTGELFF.

V is TRBV30 and J is TRBJ2-1; D gene ambiguous. The germline V gene encodes CDR1 GTSNPN and CDR2 SVGIG (reference sequence). The CDR3 runs 12 residues. The V gene lost 0 bases and the J gene lost 5 bases, with 5 bases spanning the gap. CDR3 region: CAWSVWDNEQFF. DNA of the CDR3: TGTGCCTGGAGTGTATGGGACAATGAGCAGTTCTTC. Looking up the rest from reference TRBV30 and TRBJ2-1 gives the full variable domain: SQTIHQWPATLVQPVGSPLSLECTVEGTSNPNLYWYRQAAGRGLQLLFYSVGIGQISSEVPQNLSASRPQDRQFILSSKKLLLSDSGFYLCAWSVWDNEQFFGPGTRLTVL.

The chain couples TRBV12-3 or TRBV12-4 to TRBJ2-1, with 12 bases fitting TRBD2. The CDR3 length is 16 residues. V gave up 4 bases and J gave up 7 bases; unmatched junction bases: 8. In nucleotides, the CDR3 is TGTGCCAGCAGTTCCCCCCTAGCGGGGGGGAGGAATGAGCAGTTCTTC. Translating it yields CASSSPLAGGRNEQFF.

The chain couples TRBV7-9 to TRBJ2-7, with D perhaps being TRBD1 or TRBD2 (5 bases each). V gave up 5 bases and J gave up 4 bases, with 15 bases separating them. CDR3 size: 14 residues. Per the germline V gene, CDR1 is SEHNR and CDR2 is FQNEAQ (reference sequence). CDR3 sequence: CASSNRDQVYEQYF. DNA of the CDR3: TGTGCCAGCAGCAACCGGGACCAGGTGTACGAGCAGTACTTC.

The chain couples TRBV7-6 to TRBJ2-7, with 7 bases fitting TRBD1. The V segment lost 5 bases and the J segment 6 bases; nucleotides outside the gene matches: 10. CDR1 is SGHVS and CDR2 is FNYEAQ in the germline V gene. The CDR3 has 14 amino acids. The CDR3 DNA follows: TGTGCCAGCAGCCCAGACAGGGTCCTAGGCGAGCAGTACTTC. Translation gives CASSPDRVLGEQYF. Together with reference TRBV7-6 and TRBJ2-7, the CDR3 gives the full variable domain: GAGVSQSPRYKVTKRGQDVALRCDPISGHVSLYWYRQALGQGPEFLTYFNYEAQQDKSGLPNDRFSAERPEGSISTLTIQRTEQRDSAMYRCASSPDRVLGEQYFGPGTRLTVT.

This clonotype was seen more than once but under ten times. This chain links TRBV5-6 with TRBJ1-1, with D tentatively TRBD1 (5 bases). V was trimmed by 1 base and J by 8 bases, leaving 9 bases between them. The CDR3 has 12 residues. Germline CDR1 reads SGHDT; CDR2 reads YYEEEE. In DNA form, the CDR3 reads TGTGCCAGCAGCTTGTCCGGGGACGAAGCTTTCTTT. Its protein is CASSLSGDEAFF.

The chain joins TRBV7-9 to TRBJ2-3; D possibly matches TRBD1 or TRBD2 (5 bases each). The germline gives CDR1 SEHNR, CDR2 FQNEAQ (reference sequence). The CDR3 is 15 amino acids. V lost 2 bases and J lost 2, with 11 bases in between. DNA of the CDR3: TGTGCCAGCAGCTTACAGGGAGAACTCACAGATACGCAGTATTTT. Translation: CASSLQGELTDTQYF. Supplemented by reference TRBV7-9 and TRBJ2-3, the full variable domain reads DTGVSQNPRHKITKRGQNVTFRCDPISEHNRLYWYRQTLGQGPEFLTYFQNEAQLEKSRLLSDRFSAERPKGSFSTLEIQRTEQGDSAMYLCASSLQGELTDTQYFGPGTRLTVL.

This clonotype was observed a handful of times. The chain links TRBV12-3 or TRBV12-4 to TRBJ2-1; the match to TRBD2 covers 9 bases. The CDR3 length is 15 residues. V was clipped by 2 bases and J by 8 bases; unmatched bases: 7. The CDR3 sequence: CASSLFSGGRHEQFF. The CDR3 nucleotides read TGTGCCAGCAGTTTATTTAGCGGGGGTCGACATGAGCAGTTCTTC.

The table lists this clonotype with a few counts. J is TRBJ2-7 and V is TRBV27, with D perhaps matching TRBD2 (6 bases). Trimming pared 5 bases from V and 3 bases from J, leaving 17 bases between. The CDR3 covers 15 residues. CDR1 is MNHEY, CDR2 SMNVEV, per germline (reference sequence). CDR3 residues: CASSLTGTGYYEQYF. The CDR3 DNA sequence: TGTGCCAGCAGTCTCACCGGGACTGGTTACTACGAGCAGTACTTC.

The CDR3 DNA reads TGTGCCAGCAGGGGCGATAACTATGGCTACACCTTC. Translating gives CASRGDNYGYTF. The V gene is TRBV14, the J gene TRBJ1-2; D unclear. This CDR3 spans 12 amino acids. Germline-derived CDR1 and CDR2 are SGHDN and FVKESK. V lost 6 bases to trimming and J lost 1 base, with 6 bases between them.